This T cell receptor (beta chain) was found in a study of blood T cell repertoires in COVID-19. Looking at the study overall: COVID-19 samples from acute and convalescent phases originated in the United States, Italy and Spain. T cells, B-cell-depleted T cells, or PBMCs provided the cDNA or gDNA that served as material.

Losses at the gene ends were 9 bases for V and 4 bases for J; bases not matched to a gene: 2. The length of the CDR3 is 12 residues. Original methodology: Estimation of nucleated cell counts relied on the amplification of reference gene primers. The data were produced by immunoSEQ multiplex PCR, yet TCRdb's version contains in-frame clones alone and is incomplete. V, J and clone size were drawn from that table, and D and trimming were deduced from the DNA. The table lists 200,000 to 300,000 clones, 65% to 90% of them singletons. This rearrangement joins TRBV6-7 to TRBJ2-7; 11 bases are a match to TRBD2. Being an ORF, TRBV6-7 has a function that is uncertain. The sample taken for sequencing was peripheral blood. The receptor comes from a man aged 35 to 55 who had recovered from COVID-19. DNA of the CDR3: TGTGCCAGGAGGACTAGCGGGTACGAGCAGTACTTC. The encoded protein is CARRTSGYEQYF.